The 18 T cell receptor beta chains below come from one sample, sequenced in a study of T cells in Graves' hyperthyroidism and ophthalmopathy. Amplified TCR beta CDR3 regions derived from RNA transcripts. During a first-round RT-PCR of the TCR CDR3, the HTBI primer set was used. TCRdb passed the multiplex PCR reads through MiXCR, listing each CDR3 protein once. The top ten hold more than 8.5% of the sample, which has hundreds of thousands of distinct CDR3 sequences, 14% seen once. Sequencing used blood. All receptors come from a woman aged 18-29 years with Graves' hyperthyroidism.

This clonotype was counted a few times. The rearrangement uses TRBV29-1 and TRBJ2-1; D is perhaps TRBD1 or TRBD2 (5 bases each). This CDR3 region has 13 residues. Germline CDR1 SQVTM, CDR2 ANQGSEA. Trimming took off 5 bases at V and 8 bases at J, with 16 bases between the two ends. The CDR3 is CSVRGRFTDEQFF. The DNA of the CDR3 is TGCAGCGTTAGGGGACGGTTTACCGATGAGCAGTTCTTC.

The table lists this clonotype with many counts. The chain couples TRBV30 to TRBJ2-7; D tentatively fits TRBD1 or TRBD2 (5 bases each). V was trimmed by 0 bases and J by 6 bases, leaving 15 bases between them. The CDR3 spans 14 residues. Germline V gene lookup returns CDR1 GTSNPN and CDR2 SVGIG (reference sequence). The CDR3 nucleotides are TGTGCCTGGAGTGTCGAGGGGCAGGGCATCGAGCAGTACTTC. It yields the protein CAWSVEGQGIEQYF.

In this sample, this clonotype turned up many times. The rearrangement joins TRBV2 to TRBJ1-1; D not resolved. V was clipped by 6 bases and J by 6 bases, with 8 bases between them. Germline V gene lookup returns CDR1 SNHLY and CDR2 FYNNEI. CDR3 length: 11 residues. As DNA, the CDR3 is TGTGCCAGCAGGTGGGCTTCTGAAGCTTTCTTT. Translated, it gives CASRWASEAFF.

This clonotype was detected a few times. The gene calls are TRBV30 and TRBJ1-3; the match to TRBD1 covers 10 bases. V shed 7 bases and J 1 base; nucleotides not matched to a gene: 13. CDR3 length: 17 residues. Germline lookup yields CDR1 GTSNPN and CDR2 SVGIG (reference sequence). The CDR3 DNA follows: TGTGCCTACCGTATACCGGGGGGACAGGGGTCTGGAAACACCATATATTTT. This sequence encodes CAYRIPGGQGSGNTIYF.

This clonotype was detected ten times or more. This chain connects TRBV11-3 to TRBJ2-7; D ambiguous. V was pared by 3 bases and J by 6 bases, with 12 bases between. Germline V gene sequence: CDR1 SGHNT, CDR2 YENEEA. The CDR3 loop spans 13 amino acids. The CDR3 DNA follows: TGTGCCAGCAGCTTGTATCTGGGGTCCGAGCAGTACTTC. This gives the protein CASSLYLGSEQYF.

This clonotype was recorded at least ten times. The V and J genes are TRBV6-2 or TRBV6-3 and TRBJ2-1; 8 nucleotides line up with TRBD1. CDR1 and CDR2 (germline): MNHEY, SVGEGT. V lost 6 bases to trimming and J lost 10 bases; unmatched junction nucleotides: 14. The CDR3 runs to 15 residues. The DNA of the CDR3 is TGTGCCAGCAGAGAGCGGACAGGGTGGGGAACGGAGCAGTTCTTC. Translating it yields CASRERTGWGTEQFF.

This clonotype was counted between two and nine times. V and J are TRBV20-1 and TRBJ2-3; possibly TRBD2 for D (5 bases). Germline V lookup: CDR1 DFQATT, CDR2 SNEGSKA (reference sequence). V lost 1 base to trimming and J lost 8 bases, with 16 bases between them. The CDR3 covers 14 residues. This CDR3 reads CSARALPRRSTQYF. CDR3 in DNA: TGCAGTGCTAGAGCCCTACCTAGGAGGAGTACGCAGTATTTT.

There are many counts of this clonotype. The chain links TRBV6-2 or TRBV6-3 to TRBJ2-3, with 11 bases that match TRBD2. The CDR3 extends over 16 amino acids. Germline V gene data show CDR1 as MNHEY and CDR2 as SVGEGT. V shed 0 bases and J 1 base; nucleotides not matched to a gene: 0. Here the CDR3 DNA reads TGTGCCAGCAGTTACTCGGGACTAGCGGGCACAGATACGCAGTATTTT. It is translated as CASSYSGLAGTDTQYF.

The V gene is TRBV4-3, the J gene TRBJ2-3, with TRBD2 matching 8 bases. V gave up 4 bases and J gave up 5 bases; unmatched junction bases: 11. Germline CDR1 and CDR2: LGHNA and YSLEER. The CDR3 spans 16 residues. The CDR3 spells CASSLQLGAGGDTQYF. The CDR3 bases are TGCGCCAGCAGCCTTCAGCTCGGGGCGGGAGGAGATACGCAGTATTTT.

The chain combines TRBV10-3 with TRBJ1-1, with 9 nucleotides matching TRBD1. CDR1 is ENHRY, CDR2 SYGVKD, per germline. The CDR3 spans 13 residues. V shed 6 bases, J shed 6 bases, and the junction held 5 bases outside the gene matches. This CDR3 reads CAIRGQGWSEAFF. The CDR3 DNA sequence: TGTGCCATCAGAGGACAGGGGTGGTCTGAAGCTTTCTTT.

This clonotype was detected ten times or more. The chain carries TRBV2 and TRBJ2-1, with 11 positions matching TRBD2. The ends lost 6 bases at V and 6 bases at J; junction bases unmatched: 13. Germline CDR1 reads SNHLY; CDR2 reads FYNNEI. The CDR3 has 17 residues. The CDR3, as DNA: TGTGCCAGCAGGAGTACTAGCGGGAGCTCTTCAATCAATGAGCAGTTCTTC. It yields the protein CASRSTSGSSSINEQFF.

In this sample, this clonotype turned up many times. The chain employs TRBV20-1 and TRBJ1-1; D not resolved. There are 14 residues in the CDR3. Germline lookup yields CDR1 DFQATT and CDR2 SNEGSKA (reference sequence). V gave up 6 bases and J gave up 1 base, with 15 bases separating them. The CDR3 nucleotides are TGCAGTGCCCTACGTGGCCCGCCGAACACTGAAGCTTTCTTT. Its protein product is CSALRGPPNTEAFF.

This clonotype was observed a few times. The chain recombines TRBV3-1 with TRBJ1-3; D is ambiguous. Trimming pared 1 base from V and 1 base from J, leaving 8 bases between. This CDR3 has 15 amino acids. Germline assignment: CDR1 LGHDT and CDR2 YNNKEL (reference sequence). CDR3 residues: CASSQGGVSGNTIYF. The CDR3 DNA reads as TGTGCCAGCAGCCAAGGTGGGGTATCTGGAAACACCATATATTTT.

V gene TRBV6-1 combines with J gene TRBJ2-7, with TRBD1 identical over 9 bases. TRBJ2-1 explains the end of the DNA better; the J call may be wrong. This CDR3 region has 15 residues. Germline lookup yields CDR1 MNHNS and CDR2 SASEGT. In DNA, the CDR3 is TGTGCCAGCAGGACCCAGGGACAGGGTTTCAACGAGCAGTTCTTC. Translating gives CASRTQGQGFNEQFF.

This clonotype was counted at least ten times. The chain joins TRBV20-1 to TRBJ2-1, with 8 bases identical to TRBD2. V lost 3 bases to trimming and J lost 0 bases; unmatched junction nucleotides: 7. The CDR3 totals 16 residues. The germline V gene has CDR1 DFQATT and CDR2 SNEGSKA (reference sequence). This CDR3 is CSASPLAADSYNEQFF. The CDR3 DNA is TGCAGTGCTAGCCCACTAGCGGCTGACTCCTACAATGAGCAGTTCTTC.

This clonotype has a count of ten or more. This rearrangement joins TRBV4-3 to TRBJ2-1, with TRBD1 matching over 9 bases. The germline gives CDR1 LGHNA, CDR2 YSLEER. The CDR3 is 14 amino acids. J gave up 10 bases and V 3 bases, and 7 bases lay outside the gene matches. The DNA for the CDR3 is TGCGCCAGCAGCCACTCCGGGACAGGGCGGGAGCAGTTCTTC. Translating it yields CASSHSGTGREQFF.

This clonotype appeared a few times. The rearrangement links TRBV7-9 to TRBJ2-6; D ambiguous. V lost 2 bases to trimming and J lost 4 bases, with 12 bases between them. This CDR3 contains 16 residues. CDR1 is SEHNR and CDR2 is FQNEAQ in the germline V gene (reference sequence). CDR3 loop: CASSLSAITGANVLTF. Here the CDR3 DNA reads TGTGCCAGCAGCTTATCGGCGATTACGGGGGCCAACGTCCTGACTTTC.

This clonotype was observed at least ten times. The chain joins TRBV20-1 to TRBJ2-7; 8 nucleotides match TRBD1. The junction had 6 bases not matched to a gene; V was cut back by 5 bases and J by 3 bases. This CDR3 has 13 amino acids. The germline V gene has CDR1 DFQATT and CDR2 SNEGSKA (reference sequence). The CDR3 is CSAVDREFYEQYF. CDR3 nucleotide sequence: TGCAGTGCTGTGGACAGGGAGTTCTACGAGCAGTACTTC.